The 25 T cell receptor beta chains given below trace back to one sample, sequenced in a study of blood T cell repertoires in COVID-19. Produced via immunoSEQ multiplex PCR; TCRdb's table is partial and in-frame only. The profile shows nearly 350,000 clones, approximately 90% of them singletons. The material sequenced was peripheral blood. The receptors stem from a young woman who had recovered from COVID-19.

J is TRBJ2-5 and V is TRBV11-2; maybe TRBD1 (6 bases). Trimming shortened V by 5 bases and J by 5 bases, and 12 bases separated the two germline ends. Germline CDR1 SGHAT, CDR2 FQNNGV. There are 13 residues in the CDR3. The CDR3: CASSQTGRETQYF. The CDR3 region has the DNA TGTGCCAGCAGCCAAACAGGGCGGGAGACCCAGTACTTC.

The rearrangement joins TRBV30 to TRBJ2-2; maybe TRBD1 (5 bases). The V gene's germline CDR1 is GTSNPN and CDR2 SVGIG (reference sequence). The CDR3 loop spans 14 amino acids. V was cut by 1 base and J by 6 bases, with 12 bases left in between. CDR3 DNA: TGTGCCTGGAGTGAGGACAAATGGGCCGGGGAGCTGTTTTTT. Residues: CAWSEDKWAGELFF.

The chain carries TRBV7-2 and TRBJ2-2, with a tentative D call TRBD1 (5 bases). The ends were cut back, 3 bases at V and 4 bases at J, with 6 bases in the middle. The germline V gene has CDR1 SGHTA and CDR2 FQGNSA. This CDR3 region has 13 residues. CDR3 region: CASSFQGTGELFF. The CDR3 DNA reads as TGTGCCAGCAGCTTCCAGGGCACCGGGGAGCTGTTTTTT.

Remarks on this clone: Distinct nucleotide sequences in the sample also encode this CDR3. This chain uses TRBV12-3 or TRBV12-4 with TRBJ2-7; 7 positions match TRBD1. The junction had 5 bases not matched to a gene; V was cut back by 2 bases and J by 7 bases. The CDR3 loop spans 13 amino acids. This CDR3 reads CASSLKGAGEQYV. CDR3 nucleotides: TGTGCCAGCAGTTTAAAGGGGGCTGGTGAGCAGTACGTC.

V and J are TRBV5-1 and TRBJ1-2; 12 positions match TRBD1. This CDR3 region has 14 residues. Germline CDR1 SGHRS, CDR2 YFSETQ. Trimming removed 5 bases from V and 7 bases from J; junction bases left unmatched: 6. DNA for the CDR3: TGCGCCAGCAGGAGGGGACAGGGGGCATTTGGCTACACCTTC. This translates into CASRRGQGAFGYTF.

This clone was counted once. V and J are TRBV27 and TRBJ1-1, with TRBD1 matching 7 bases. This CDR3 has 13 residues. The V gene end was trimmed by 6 bases and the J gene end by 4 bases; junction bases not matched to a gene: 5. Germline CDR1 is MNHEY and CDR2 is SMNVEV (reference sequence). The CDR3 spells CASRAGTATEAFF. As DNA, the CDR3 is TGTGCCAGCAGGGCCGGGACAGCCACTGAAGCTTTCTTT.

CDR3 nucleotide sequence: TGTGCCAGCTCTCGGCGGGGCCAAGAGACCCAGTACTTC. It encodes CASSRRGQETQYF. The J gene is TRBJ2-5, the V gene TRBV18; the D gene is possibly TRBD2 (6 bases). Trimming took off 6 bases at V and 1 base at J, with 9 bases between the two ends. The CDR3 loop spans 13 amino acids. Germline V lookup: CDR1 KGHSH, CDR2 LQKENI.

This clone was seen only a few times. The CDR3 is CASSSLHRVAGNSPLHF. DNA for the CDR3: TGTGCCAGCAGTTCGCTACACAGGGTTGCAGGGAATTCACCCCTCCACTTT. This chain connects TRBV28 to TRBJ1-6; D might be TRBD1 (6 bases). The V gene lost 4 bases and the J gene lost 7 bases, with 20 bases spanning the gap. Germline CDR1 reads MDHEN; CDR2 reads SYDVKM. The CDR3 is made up of 17 amino acids.

V and J are TRBV5-5 and TRBJ2-3; TRBD2 matches 10 bases. CDR3 length: 14 amino acids. V was pared by 6 bases and J by 0 bases, with 1 base of the junction left unmatched. From germline, CDR1 is SGHKS and CDR2 YYEKEE (reference sequence). The CDR3 region is CASKREGSTDTQYF. For the CDR3, the DNA is TGTGCCAGCAAGCGGGAGGGTAGCACAGATACGCAGTATTTT.

The rearrangement links TRBV5-1 to TRBJ2-2, with 12 positions matching TRBD2. The J segment lost 6 bases and the V segment lost 0 bases, leaving 21 bases of the junction unmatched. CDR3 length: 22 amino acids. Per the germline V gene, CDR1 is SGHRS and CDR2 is YFSETQ. The CDR3 loop reads CASSLVPGLAGLRKKISGELFF. DNA for the CDR3: TGCGCCAGCAGCTTGGTCCCCGGACTAGCGGGACTGCGTAAAAAGATTTCCGGGGAGCTGTTTTTT.

On this clone: It is likely a read error, because the conserved phenylalanine at the end of the CDR3 is missing. The limits of the CDR3 on the DNA are not certain, so only TCRdb's listed CDR3 is given. V and J are TRBV10-3 and TRBJ2-7; the table's TRBD2 call for D was not verified on the DNA. Germline CDR1 is ENHRY and CDR2 is SYGVKD. The CDR3 is 15 residues long, ends included. The CDR3 loop is CAISESFSLPGEVFL.

J is TRBJ1-5 and V is TRBV28; 9 positions match TRBD1. CDR3 size: 15 residues. CDR1 MDHEN and CDR2 SYDVKM come from the germline V gene. Trimming cost V 4 bases and J 7 bases; bases outside gene matches: 8. DNA for the CDR3: TGTGCCAGCAGTTCCCCAGAACAGGGGGCCCAGCCCCAGCATTTT. Translating gives CASSSPEQGAQPQHF.

The V call is TRBV5-6, the J call TRBJ1-2; the D is unclear. Germline lookup yields CDR1 SGHDT and CDR2 YYEEEE. CDR3 length: 15 amino acids. Trimming took 2 bases from V and 4 from J, leaving 15 bases between them. The CDR3 DNA follows: TGTGCCAGCAGCTTCTATGATAATGTTAGCTATGGCTACACCTTC. This gives the protein CASSFYDNVSYGYTF.

The DNA for the CDR3 is TGTGCCAGCAGCCTCGGGACAGGGAAATATGGCTACACCTTC. Its translation: CASSLGTGKYGYTF. The chain employs TRBV3-1 (or the pseudogene TRBV3-2) and TRBJ1-2, with 9 bases lining up with TRBD1. In germline, CDR1 is LGHDT, CDR2 YNNKEL (reference sequence). The ends lost 4 bases at V and 5 bases at J; junction bases unmatched: 5. This CDR3 region has 14 residues.

The J gene is TRBJ1-2, the V gene TRBV11-2; 9 bases align to TRBD1. The germline V gene encodes CDR1 SGHAT and CDR2 FQNNGV. CDR3 length: 15 residues. V lost 5 bases, J lost 4 bases, and 8 bases stayed unmatched. The CDR3 loop reads CASSLPGQGPYGYTF. CDR3 nucleotide sequence: TGTGCCAGCAGCCTCCCGGGACAGGGACCCTATGGCTACACCTTC.

This clone was counted a single time. The chain employs TRBV7-8 and TRBJ2-7, with D maybe TRBD1 (6 bases). Germline values: CDR1 SGHVS, CDR2 FQNEAQ. V lost 6 bases, J lost 4 bases, and 13 bases lay in between. The CDR3 sequence is 13 residues long. DNA for the CDR3: TGTGCCAGCAGTTCTGGACAGCGTTACGAGCAGTACGTC. Translation: CASSSGQRYEQYV.

The chain recombines TRBV18 with TRBJ1-1; unclear D gene. CDR3 length: 12 amino acids. Trimming took 3 bases from V and 8 from J, leaving 10 bases between them. Germline V gives CDR1 KGHSH, CDR2 LQKENI. CDR3 bases: TGTGCCAGCTCACCTCTTTGGAGGGAAGCTTTCTTT. Translation: CASSPLWREAFF.

V and J are TRBV6-2 or TRBV6-3 and TRBJ2-7; TRBD1 matches 8 bases. CDR1 MNHEY and CDR2 SVGEGT come from the germline V gene. With V trimmed by 0 bases and J by 7 bases, 8 bases remained unmatched. CDR3 size: 15 residues. The CDR3 is CASSYSDRVTKEQYV. The CDR3 nucleotides read TGTGCCAGCAGTTACTCGGACAGGGTAACGAAGGAGCAGTACGTC.

V gene TRBV27 combines with J gene TRBJ2-7; weak D call: TRBD1 (5 bases). V shed 4 bases and J shed 0 bases, with 10 bases lying between them. Per germline, CDR1 MNHEY and CDR2 SMNVEV (reference sequence). The CDR3 consists of 14 residues. CDR3 bases: TGTGCCAGCAGTTCCTACAGGAGCTCCTACGAGCAGTACGTC. This encodes CASSSYRSSYEQYV.

The chain is built from TRBV7-2 and TRBJ1-5; TRBD1 is a possible D gene (6 bases). V was clipped by 3 bases and J by 9 bases, with 15 bases between them. This CDR3 contains 14 residues. CDR1 and CDR2 (germline): SGHTA, FQGNSA. The CDR3 coding sequence is TGTGCCAGCAGCTTTACGACAGGCCCCGGGCCCCAGCATTTT. This gives the protein CASSFTTGPGPQHF.

This clone was counted ten times or more. V usage is TRBV18 and J usage is TRBJ2-7, with 8 bases fitting TRBD1. J lost 5 bases, V lost 4 bases, and 10 bases had no gene match. This CDR3 region has 15 residues. Germline V CDR1 and CDR2: KGHSH, LQKENI. The CDR3 protein is CASSLGQGSGDEQYV. In DNA form, the CDR3 reads TGTGCCAGCTCACTAGGACAGGGTTCCGGGGACGAGCAGTACGTC.

This clone was recorded a few times. The chain carries TRBV6-5 and TRBJ2-7, with D possibly being TRBD2 (5 bases). The V end was cut by 7 bases, the J end by 6 bases, with 10 bases between. Germline CDR1 is MNHEY and CDR2 is SVGAGI. There are 11 residues in the CDR3. This chain's CDR3 is CASNSGFEQYV. The CDR3 DNA is TGTGCCAGCAACAGCGGATTCGAGCAGTACGTC.

The chain has TRBV20-1 and TRBJ2-1, with D perhaps matching TRBD2 (5 bases). The CDR3 is 11 residues long. Germline lookup yields CDR1 DFQATT and CDR2 SNEGSKA (reference sequence). V was clipped by 7 bases and J by 8 bases, with 12 bases between them. The CDR3 coding sequence is TGCAGTGGCGCCCAGGACTATGAGCAGTTCTTC. Its protein is CSGAQDYEQFF.

The chain recombines TRBV7-2 with TRBJ1-2, with 11 bases matching TRBD1. The CDR3 spans 15 residues. Germline values: CDR1 SGHTA, CDR2 FQGNSA. Germline trimming cut 0 bases from V and 4 bases from J; bases unmatched to any gene: 1. CDR3 nucleotides: TGTGCCAGCAGCTTAGCGGGACAGGGGGGCTATGGCTACACCTTC. Protein sequence: CASSLAGQGGYGYTF. Combining the CDR3 with reference TRBV7-2 and TRBJ1-2 gives the whole variable domain GAGVSQSPSNKVTEKGKDVELRCDPISGHTALYWYRQSLGQGLEFLIYFQGNSAPDKSGLPSDRFSAERTGGSVSTLTIQRTQQEDSAVYLCASSLAGQGGYGYTFGSGTRLTVV.

V and J are TRBV27 and TRBJ2-1; TRBD2 matches at 9 bases. V trimming: 4 bases; J trimming: 0 bases; junction bases outside the gene matches: 7. The CDR3 is 17 amino acids. CDR1 and CDR2 (germline): MNHEY, SMNVEV (reference sequence). CDR3 in amino acids: CASSSVAGEFSYNEQFF. The CDR3 nucleotides read TGTGCCAGCAGTTCCGTAGCGGGAGAGTTCTCCTACAATGAGCAGTTCTTC.